Shown below are 9 T cell receptor beta chains from a single sample sequenced in a study of shared clonotypes between healthy human individuals. The naive CD8 fraction comprised CD45RO-negative cells positively selected for CCR7 and excluded terminally differentiated effector memory CD45RA+ cells. Sequencing was performed with immunoSEQ multiplex PCR; in TCRdb, only in-frame clones are kept and a portion is missing. This table has about 2 million clones, roughly 94% appearing once. Sample: naive CD8+ T cells sorted from blood. The receptors stem from a young man in good health.

With regard to this clone: The sample has other DNA sequences that encode this CDR3 too. The chain uses TRBV29-1 and TRBJ2-2, with a tentative D call TRBD1 (6 bases). This CDR3 has 12 amino acids. V lost 4 bases and J lost 5, with 8 bases in between. CDR1 is SQVTM, CDR2 ANQGSEA, per germline. CDR3 sequence: CSVAQGTGELFF. The DNA for the CDR3 is TGCAGCGTTGCTCAGGGGACCGGGGAGCTGTTTTTT.

This chain connects TRBV6-6 to TRBJ2-7; D gene ambiguous. CDR3 length: 11 residues. CDR1 is MNHNY and CDR2 is SVGAGI in the germline V gene (reference sequence). Trimming took off 7 bases at V and 2 bases at J, with 6 bases between the two ends. The CDR3 loop is CASIGPYEQYF. The CDR3, as DNA: TGTGCCAGCATTGGGCCCTACGAGCAGTACTTC.

To note about this clone: The same CDR3 arises from other DNA sequences in this sample as well. The J gene is TRBJ2-2, the V gene TRBV9, with D perhaps matching TRBD1 or TRBD2 (6 bases each). Germline V gives CDR1 SGDLS, CDR2 YYNGEE. The CDR3 length is 14 residues. Trimming took off 0 bases at V and 5 bases at J, with 8 bases between the two ends. The CDR3 region has the DNA TGTGCCAGCAGCGTAGTAGGGGGGACCGGGGAGCTGTTTTTT. It codes for CASSVVGGTGELFF.

This clone was observed a single time. The chain is built from TRBV28 and TRBJ1-6; TRBD1 is a possible D gene (5 bases). The CDR3 is made up of 14 amino acids. Germline CDR1 is MDHEN and CDR2 is SYDVKM. V lost 3 bases, J lost 8 bases, and 11 bases lay in between. CDR3: CASSFGEGDSPLHF. As DNA, the CDR3 is TGTGCCAGCAGTTTTGGGGAAGGGGATTCACCCCTCCACTTT.

The chain links TRBV9 to TRBJ2-7; TRBD2 is a possible D gene (5 bases). V lost 3 bases and J lost 0, with 10 bases in between. CDR3 length equals 14 residues. Germline V gives CDR1 SGDLS, CDR2 YYNGEE. The chain's CDR3 is CASSDGKHSYEQYF. The CDR3 nucleotides are TGTGCCAGCAGCGACGGGAAGCACTCCTACGAGCAGTACTTC. Complete variable domain (other parts from reference TRBV9 and TRBJ2-7): DSGVTQTPKHLITATGQRVTLRCSPRSGDLSVYWYQQSLDQGLQFLIQYYNGEERAKGNILERFSAQQFPDLHSELNLSSLELGDSALYFCASSDGKHSYEQYFGPGTRLTVT.

The J gene is TRBJ1-1, the V gene TRBV9; 7 nucleotides line up with TRBD1. Germline V gene sequence: CDR1 SGDLS, CDR2 YYNGEE. The ends lost 5 bases at V and 1 base at J; junction bases unmatched: 5. This CDR3 has 14 residues. The DNA of the CDR3 is TGTGCCAGCAGTGAGACAGGGAAGAACACTGAAGCTTTCTTT. Amino acids: CASSETGKNTEAFF.

CDR3 loop: CASSPGLQGGDEQFF. CDR3 DNA sequence: TGCGCCAGCAGCCCGGGACTGCAAGGAGGGGATGAGCAGTTCTTC. The rearrangement uses TRBV4-3 and TRBJ2-1, with a tentative D call TRBD2 (6 bases). The CDR3 loop spans 15 amino acids. The germline V and J ends were trimmed by 4 bases and 8 bases, with 18 bases remaining between them. Germline lookup yields CDR1 LGHNA and CDR2 YSLEER.

The V and J genes are TRBV20-1 and TRBJ1-2, with unresolved D. The CDR3 loop spans 11 amino acids. Per germline, CDR1 DFQATT and CDR2 SNEGSKA (reference sequence). The V gene lost 7 bases and the J gene lost 3 bases, with 9 bases spanning the gap. The chain's CDR3 is CSVPRDYGYTF. In nucleotides, the CDR3 is TGCAGTGTCCCCCGCGACTATGGCTACACCTTC.

This chain connects TRBV4-1 to TRBJ2-7; a weak D match, TRBD1 (6 bases). The V end lost 5 bases, the J end lost 0 bases, and 14 bases lay between the germline ends. Germline CDR1 reads MGHRA; CDR2 reads YSYEKL. There are 15 residues in the CDR3. The CDR3 loop is CASSVSGQSSYEQYF. In nucleotides, the CDR3 is TGCGCCAGCAGCGTCTCAGGACAGAGCTCCTACGAGCAGTACTTC.